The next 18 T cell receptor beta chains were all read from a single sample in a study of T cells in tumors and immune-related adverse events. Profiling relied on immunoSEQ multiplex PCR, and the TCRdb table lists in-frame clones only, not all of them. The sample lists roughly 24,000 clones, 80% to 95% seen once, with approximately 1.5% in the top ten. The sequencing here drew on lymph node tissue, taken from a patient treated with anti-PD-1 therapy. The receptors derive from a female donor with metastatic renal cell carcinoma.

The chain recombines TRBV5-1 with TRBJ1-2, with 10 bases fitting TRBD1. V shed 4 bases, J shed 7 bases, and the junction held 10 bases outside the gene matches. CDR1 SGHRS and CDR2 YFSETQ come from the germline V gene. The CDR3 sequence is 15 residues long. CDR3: CASSPGGQGGTGYTF. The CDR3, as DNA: TGCGCCAGCAGCCCCGGTGGACAGGGGGGAACTGGCTACACCTTC. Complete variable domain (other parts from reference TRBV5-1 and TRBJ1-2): KAGVTQTPRYLIKTRGQQVTLSCSPISGHRSVSWYQQTPGQGLQFLFEYFSETQRNKGNFPGRFSGRQFSNSRSEMNVSTLELGDSALYLCASSPGGQGGTGYTFGSGTRLTVV.

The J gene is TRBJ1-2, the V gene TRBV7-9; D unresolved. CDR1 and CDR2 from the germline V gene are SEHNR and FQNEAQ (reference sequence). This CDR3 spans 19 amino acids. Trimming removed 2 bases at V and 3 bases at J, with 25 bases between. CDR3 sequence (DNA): TGTGCCAGCAGCTTAACGGGGTATTCAGGCCTCGATGGGGACTATGGCTACACCTTC. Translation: CASSLTGYSGLDGDYGYTF.

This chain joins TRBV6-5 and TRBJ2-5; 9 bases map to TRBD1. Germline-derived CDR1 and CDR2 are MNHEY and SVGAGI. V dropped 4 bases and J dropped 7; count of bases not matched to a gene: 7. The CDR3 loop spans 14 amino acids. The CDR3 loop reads CASSSTGGGRTQYF. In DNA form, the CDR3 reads TGTGCCAGCAGTTCTACAGGGGGCGGAAGGACCCAGTACTTC.

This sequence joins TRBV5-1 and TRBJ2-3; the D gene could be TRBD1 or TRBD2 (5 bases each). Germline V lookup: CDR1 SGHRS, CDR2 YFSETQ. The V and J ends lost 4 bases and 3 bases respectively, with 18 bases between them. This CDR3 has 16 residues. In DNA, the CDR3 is TGCGCCAGCAGCATGGCGCTAGAGAGGGGAACAGATACGCAGTATTTT. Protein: CASSMALERGTDTQYF. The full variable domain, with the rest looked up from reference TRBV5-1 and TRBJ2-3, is KAGVTQTPRYLIKTRGQQVTLSCSPISGHRSVSWYQQTPGQGLQFLFEYFSETQRNKGNFPGRFSGRQFSNSRSEMNVSTLELGDSALYLCASSMALERGTDTQYFGPGTRLTVL.

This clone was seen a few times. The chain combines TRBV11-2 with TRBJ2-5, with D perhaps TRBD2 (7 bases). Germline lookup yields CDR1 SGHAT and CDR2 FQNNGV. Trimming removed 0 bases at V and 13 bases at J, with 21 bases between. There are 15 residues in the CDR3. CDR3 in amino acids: CASSLDGPGGGPRYF. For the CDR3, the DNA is TGTGCCAGCAGCTTAGATGGCCCTGGGGGGGGCCCTCGGTACTTC. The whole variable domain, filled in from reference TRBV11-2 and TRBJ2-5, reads EAGVAQSPRYKIIEKRQSVAFWCNPISGHATLYWYQQILGQGPKLLIQFQNNGVVDDSQLPKDRFSAERLKGVDSTLKIQPAKLEDSAVYLCASSLDGPGGGPRYFGPGTRLLVL.

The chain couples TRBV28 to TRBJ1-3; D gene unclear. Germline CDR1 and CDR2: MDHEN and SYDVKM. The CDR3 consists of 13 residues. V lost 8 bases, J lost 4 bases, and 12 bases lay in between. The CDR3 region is CASLLSGGNTIYF. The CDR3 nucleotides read TGTGCCAGCCTTCTTAGTGGAGGAAACACCATATATTTT. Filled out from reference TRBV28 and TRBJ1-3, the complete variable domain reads DVKVTQSSRYLVKRTGEKVFLECVQDMDHENMFWYRQDPGLGLRLIYFSYDVKMKEKGDIPEGYSVSREKKERFSLILESASTNQTSMYLCASLLSGGNTIYFGEGSWLTVV.

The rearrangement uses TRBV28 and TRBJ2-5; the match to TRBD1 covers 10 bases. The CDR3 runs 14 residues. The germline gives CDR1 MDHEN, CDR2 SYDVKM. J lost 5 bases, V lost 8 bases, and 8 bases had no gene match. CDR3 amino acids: CASGRQGAWETQYF. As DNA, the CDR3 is TGTGCCAGCGGCAGACAGGGGGCTTGGGAGACCCAGTACTTC.

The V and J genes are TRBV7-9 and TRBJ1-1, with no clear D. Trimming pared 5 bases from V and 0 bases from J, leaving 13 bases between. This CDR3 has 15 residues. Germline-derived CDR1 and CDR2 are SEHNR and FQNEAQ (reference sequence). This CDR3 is CASSRAGWLNTEAFF. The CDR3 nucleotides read TGTGCCAGCAGCCGAGCCGGATGGTTGAACACTGAAGCTTTCTTT.

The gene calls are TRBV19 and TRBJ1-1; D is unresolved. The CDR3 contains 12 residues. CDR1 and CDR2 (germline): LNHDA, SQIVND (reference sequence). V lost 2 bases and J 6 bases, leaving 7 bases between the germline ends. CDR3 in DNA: TGTGCCAGTAGTATAACGGCCGCTGAAGCTTTCTTT. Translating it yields CASSITAAEAFF.

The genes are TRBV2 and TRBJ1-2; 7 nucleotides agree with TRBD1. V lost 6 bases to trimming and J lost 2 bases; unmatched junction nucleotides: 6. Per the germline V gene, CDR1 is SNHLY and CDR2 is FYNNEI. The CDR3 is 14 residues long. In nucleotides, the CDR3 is TGTGCCAGCAGGTCGACAGGGTACAACTATGGCTACACCTTC. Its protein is CASRSTGYNYGYTF. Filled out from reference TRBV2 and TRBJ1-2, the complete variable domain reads EPEVTQTPSHQVTQMGQEVILRCVPISNHLYFYWYRQILGQKVEFLVSFYNNEISEKSEIFDDQFSVERPDGSNFTLKIRSTKLEDSAMYFCASRSTGYNYGYTFGSGTRLTVV.

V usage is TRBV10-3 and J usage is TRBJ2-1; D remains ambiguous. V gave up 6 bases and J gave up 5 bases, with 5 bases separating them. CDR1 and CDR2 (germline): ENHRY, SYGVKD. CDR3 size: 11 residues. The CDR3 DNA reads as TGTGCCATCAGCCTGAACAATGAGCAGTTCTTC. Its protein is CAISLNNEQFF.

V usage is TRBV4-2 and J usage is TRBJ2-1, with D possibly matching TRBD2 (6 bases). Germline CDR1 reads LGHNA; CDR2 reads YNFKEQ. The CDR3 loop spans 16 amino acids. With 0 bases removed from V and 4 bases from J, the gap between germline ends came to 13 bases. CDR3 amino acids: CASSQDQGGTYNEQFF. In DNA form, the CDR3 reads TGTGCCAGCAGCCAAGATCAGGGCGGGACTTACAATGAGCAGTTCTTC.

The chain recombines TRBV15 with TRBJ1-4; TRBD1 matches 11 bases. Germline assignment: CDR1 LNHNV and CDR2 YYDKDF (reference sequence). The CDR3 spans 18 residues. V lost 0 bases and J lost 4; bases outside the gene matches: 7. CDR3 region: CATSRDTGTGGLNEKLFF. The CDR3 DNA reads TGTGCCACCAGCAGAGATACCGGGACAGGGGGTCTTAATGAAAAACTGTTTTTT. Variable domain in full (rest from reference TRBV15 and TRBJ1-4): DAMVIQNPRYQVTQFGKPVTLSCSQTLNHNVMYWYQQKSSQAPKLLFHYYDKDFNNEADTPDNFQSRRPNTSFCFLDIRSPGLGDTAMYLCATSRDTGTGGLNEKLFFGSGTQLSVL.

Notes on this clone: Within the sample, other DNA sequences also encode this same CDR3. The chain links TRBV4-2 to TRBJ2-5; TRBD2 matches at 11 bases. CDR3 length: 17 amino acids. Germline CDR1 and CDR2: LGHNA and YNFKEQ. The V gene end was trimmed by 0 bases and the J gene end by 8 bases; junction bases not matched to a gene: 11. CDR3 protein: CASSQDGTSGLRGTQYF. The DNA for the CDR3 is TGTGCCAGCAGCCAAGATGGGACTAGCGGCCTTCGGGGAACCCAGTACTTC.

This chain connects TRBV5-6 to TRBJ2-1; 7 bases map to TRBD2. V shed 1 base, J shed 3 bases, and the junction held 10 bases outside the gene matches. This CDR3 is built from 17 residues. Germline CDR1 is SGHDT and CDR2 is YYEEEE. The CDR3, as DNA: TGTGCCAGCAGCTTGATCAGGTCTAGCGGAGACTACAATGAGCAGTTCTTC. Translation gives CASSLIRSSGDYNEQFF.

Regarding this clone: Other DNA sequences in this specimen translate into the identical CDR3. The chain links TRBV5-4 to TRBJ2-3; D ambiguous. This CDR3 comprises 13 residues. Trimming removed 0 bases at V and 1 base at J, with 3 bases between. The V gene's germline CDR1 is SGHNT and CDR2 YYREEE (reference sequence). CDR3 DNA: TGTGCCAGCAGCTTGGCAGGCACAGATACGCAGTATTTT. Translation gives CASSLAGTDTQYF.

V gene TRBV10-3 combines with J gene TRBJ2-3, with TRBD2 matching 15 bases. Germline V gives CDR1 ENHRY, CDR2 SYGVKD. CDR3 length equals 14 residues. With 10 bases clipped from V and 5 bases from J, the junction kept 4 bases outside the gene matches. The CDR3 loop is CASGLAGGEDTQYF. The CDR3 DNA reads TGTGCCAGCGGACTAGCGGGGGGGGAAGATACGCAGTATTTT.

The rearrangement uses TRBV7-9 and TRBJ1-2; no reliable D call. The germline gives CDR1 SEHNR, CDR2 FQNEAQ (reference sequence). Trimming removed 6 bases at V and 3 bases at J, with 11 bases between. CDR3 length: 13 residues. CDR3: CASRPRSDYGYTF. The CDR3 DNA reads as TGTGCCAGCAGACCCAGGTCGGACTATGGCTACACCTTC. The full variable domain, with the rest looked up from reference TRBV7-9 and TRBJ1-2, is DTGVSQNPRHKITKRGQNVTFRCDPISEHNRLYWYRQTLGQGPEFLTYFQNEAQLEKSRLLSDRFSAERPKGSFSTLEIQRTEQGDSAMYLCASRPRSDYGYTFGSGTRLTVV.